What follows is one T cell receptor (beta chain) and its context. This clonotype was counted many times. No cognate antigen has been identified for it. Per-base qualities were not stored, and no clone one base away is much larger. TCR beta CDR3 regions were amplified from RNA transcripts. A first-round RT-PCR of the TCR CDR3 used the HTBI primer set with the Qiagen OneStep RT-PCR kit. A second multiplex PCR round built the libraries, followed by size selection and purification. Paired-end sequencing of the libraries was performed with 100 bp reads on an Illumina HiSeq2000. In the source study's methods: SOAPnuke was used to process the raw data, removing reads that contained adapters or uncalled bases, had a mean Phred below 15, or lacked an exact match to the constant primer or identifier. COPE v1.2.5 was used to merge the high-quality paired reads, and each unique nucleotide sequence was defined as a clonotype. MiTCR v1.1 was used to align clonotypes to the IMGT TRBV, TRBD and TRBJ reference segments. Analysis was restricted to V-J combinations with a frequency above 0.0001, which covered roughly 99% of repertoires. A TCS score was defined as the ratio between F50 (clonal expansion) and ExV (chaos), using BLOSUM62-based TCRdist between CDR3 peptides within each V-J. Welch's t-statistics and random forest reduced 450 to 600 V-J features to 13, which were used in a naive Bayes classifier (R e1071). The raw public data were reprocessed by TCRdb itself: fastp quality trimming at Q25, MiXCR clonotype calling, in-frame beta chains only. Each CDR3 protein gets just one entry, which takes the most common genes and DNA from the rows behind it. The V and J calls here are based on TCRdb, not the publication. This sample is represented by about 160,000 distinct CDR3 sequences; 9.4% of them were singletons. Approximately 20% of the sample is taken by the ten largest.

Hyperthyroidism patients were newly diagnosed, with disease duration under 2 months, and aged 18 to 65 years. Any patient with an uncontrolled infection, another autoimmune disease, pregnancy or lactation was excluded. Diagnoses were established on the basis of clinical symptoms, serum thyroxine and TRAb, thyroid ultrasound, and orbital computed tomography. Blood from progressor patients was drawn when they were first diagnosed with hyperthyroidism, before any ophthalmopathy symptoms appeared. PBMCs were separated from roughly 9.3 ml of fresh peripheral blood using Ficoll-Paque density gradient centrifugation. Progressor patients were first diagnosed with Graves' hyperthyroidism and then developed ophthalmopathy during follow-up. Total RNA was extracted with Trizol reagent, and quality was checked on an Agilent 2100 Bioanalyzer. This sample is part of a study of T cells in Graves' hyperthyroidism and ophthalmopathy (dated by TCRdb to about 2019). Background on the whole study: Peripheral blood samples were taken at the time of initial diagnosis, prior to any treatment. The 100 discovery patients were randomly split 7:3 into training and test sets. TCR Vbeta CDR3 sequencing of some 140 peripheral blood samples (under 45 ophthalmopathy, roughly 72 hyperthyroidism and roughly 17 progressor patients) is reported in the paper. In more than 5 Graves' hyperthyroidism patients, the study also compared T-cell repertoires from thyroid tissue with T-cell repertoires from blood. A discovery cohort of around 100 patients, about 40 with Graves' ophthalmopathy and more than 55 with stable Graves' hyperthyroidism, was used to find distinguishing TCR V-J signatures. An independent validation cohort of about 19 hyperthyroidism patients and approximately 16 patients who later progressed to ophthalmopathy tested prospective prediction of ophthalmopathy. Once sampling was done, hyperthyroidism patients were given methimazole at a starting dose of 30 mg daily, whereas ophthalmopathy patients were given high-dose intravenous methylprednisolone.

Taken from the germline V gene, the CDR1 and CDR2 loops are ENHRY and SYGVKD. The V and J ends are trimmed by 6 bases and 7 bases, leaving 22 bases between them. Inclusive of the bounding cysteine and phenylalanine, the CDR3 is 15 residues long. CDR3 DNA only is kept here, 45 bases in frame from base 1. Overall study results and their limits: In validation, progression to ophthalmopathy was predicted by the model with 70.59% sensitivity and 72.22% specificity, a median of approximately 7.1 months before onset. A 13 V-J signature model separated ophthalmopathy from stable hyperthyroidism, with roughly 88% sensitivity and about 81% specificity in cross-validation and 80%/75% in testing. Most expanded thyroid clonotypes (frequency above 0.001) were also found in blood, which suggests that blood repertoires may mirror thyroid immune responses. Sample size was not statistically predetermined, and investigators were not blinded to group allocation.

The specimen was blood. The sequence was obtained from a woman between 18 and 29 years old with Graves' hyperthyroidism that later progressed to Graves' ophthalmopathy. This chain joins TRBV10-3 to TRBJ2-7, with the D call perhaps TRBD1 or TRBD2, each one matching 5 bases. The sequence in DNA is TGTGCCATCAGCCTTGGGGCCAACCCGCCGGGGGAGCAGTACTTC. Translation gives CAISLGANPPGEQYF.